This paragraph reports one T cell receptor (beta chain). The assay was immunoSEQ multiplex PCR, and TCRdb's table has in-frame clones only and misses some. The table has some 260,000 clones, nearly 90% seen once. The data were obtained in a study of blood T cell repertoires in COVID-19. Germline CDR1 is MDHEN and CDR2 is SYDVKM. This CDR3 comprises 14 residues. V lost 8 bases to trimming and J lost 1 base, with 14 bases between them. The clonotype originates from a human donor in a cohort sampled during active COVID-19. The chain joins TRBV28 to TRBJ1-2; no definite D call. The sequenced sample was peripheral blood. CDR3 nucleotide sequence: TGTGCCAGCTATAGAGCAAGTCATAACTATGGCTACACCTTC. Protein: CASYRASHNYGYTF.